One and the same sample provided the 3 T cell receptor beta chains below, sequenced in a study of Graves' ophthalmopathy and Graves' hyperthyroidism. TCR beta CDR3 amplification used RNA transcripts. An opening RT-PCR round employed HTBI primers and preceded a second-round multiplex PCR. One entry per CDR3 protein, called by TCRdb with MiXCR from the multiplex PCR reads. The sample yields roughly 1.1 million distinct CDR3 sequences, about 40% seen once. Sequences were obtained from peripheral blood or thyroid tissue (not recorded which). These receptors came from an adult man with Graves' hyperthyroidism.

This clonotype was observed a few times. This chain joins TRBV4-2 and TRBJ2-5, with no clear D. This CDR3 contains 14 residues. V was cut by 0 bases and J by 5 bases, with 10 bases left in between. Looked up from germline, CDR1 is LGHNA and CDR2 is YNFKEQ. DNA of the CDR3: TGTGCCAGCAGCCAAGATAACGTTGGTGAGACCCAGTACTTC. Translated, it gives CASSQDNVGETQYF.

CDR3 residues: CASNLRTGRETQYF. CDR3 nucleotide sequence: TGTGCCAGCAATTTAAGGACAGGGCGGGAGACCCAGTACTTC. V gene TRBV2 combines with J gene TRBJ2-5, with 8 bases matching TRBD1. There are 14 residues in the CDR3. Germline CDR1 is SNHLY and CDR2 is FYNNEI. The trim removed 7 bases at V and 5 bases at J, leaving 9 bases unmatched.

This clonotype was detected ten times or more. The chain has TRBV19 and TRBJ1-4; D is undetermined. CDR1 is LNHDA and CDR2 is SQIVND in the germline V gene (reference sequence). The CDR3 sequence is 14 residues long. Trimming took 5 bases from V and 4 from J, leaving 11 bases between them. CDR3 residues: CASSFLRSNEKLFF. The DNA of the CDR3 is TGTGCCAGTAGTTTCCTCCGGAGTAATGAAAAACTGTTTTTT.